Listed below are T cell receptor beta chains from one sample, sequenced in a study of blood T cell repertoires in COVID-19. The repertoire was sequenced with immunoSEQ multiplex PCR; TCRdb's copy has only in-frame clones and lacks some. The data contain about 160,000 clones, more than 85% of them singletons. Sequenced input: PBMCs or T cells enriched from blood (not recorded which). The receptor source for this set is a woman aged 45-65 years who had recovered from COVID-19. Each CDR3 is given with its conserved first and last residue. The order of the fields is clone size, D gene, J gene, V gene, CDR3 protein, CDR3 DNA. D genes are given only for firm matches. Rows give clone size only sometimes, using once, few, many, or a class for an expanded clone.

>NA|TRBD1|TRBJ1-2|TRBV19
CASSEQGNYGYTF
TGTGCCAGTAGTGAACAGGGGAACTATGGCTACACCTTC
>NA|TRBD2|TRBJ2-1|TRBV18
CASSPGLAEYNEQFF
TGTGCCAGCTCACCCGGACTAGCGGAGTACAATGAGCAGTTCTTC
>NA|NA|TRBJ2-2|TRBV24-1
CATSPVNPGGGELFF
TGTGCCACCAGCCCGGTAAACCCTGGCGGCGGGGAGCTGTTTTTT
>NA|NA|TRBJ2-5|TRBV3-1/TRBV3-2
CASSPTLRGSQYF
TGTGCCAGCAGCCCGACACTACGAGGGTCCCAGTACTTC
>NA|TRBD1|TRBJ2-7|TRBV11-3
CASSLAGTGPGEQYF
TGTGCCAGCAGCTTAGCCGGGACAGGTCCGGGCGAGCAGTACTTC
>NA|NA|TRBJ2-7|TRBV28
CASKISGTYEQYF
TGTGCCAGCAAAATATCAGGGACCTACGAGCAGTACTTC
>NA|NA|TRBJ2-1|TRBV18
CASSPQRENEQFF
TGTGCCAGCTCACCACAACGGGAGAATGAGCAGTTCTTC
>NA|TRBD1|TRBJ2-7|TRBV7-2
CASSLVIGQGSYEQYF
TGTGCCAGCAGCTTAGTCATCGGACAGGGTAGCTACGAGCAGTACTTC
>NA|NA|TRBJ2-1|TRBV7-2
CASSLGRGDEQFF
TGTGCCAGCAGCTTAGGCCGGGGTGATGAGCAGTTCTTC
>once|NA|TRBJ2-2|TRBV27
CASSLFGGINTGELFF
TGTGCCAGCAGTTTATTTGGCGGGATCAACACCGGGGAGCTGTTTTTT
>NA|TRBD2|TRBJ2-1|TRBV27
CASSSLKRLREGNEQFF
TGTGCCAGCAGTTCCCTTAAGAGGTTACGGGAGGGCAATGAGCAGTTCTTC
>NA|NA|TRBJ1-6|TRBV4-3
CASSQDRGYNSPLHF
TGCGCCAGCAGCCAAGATCGGGGGTATAATTCACCCCTCCACTTT
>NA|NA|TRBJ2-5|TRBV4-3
CASSQDRGTGSETQYF
TGCGCCAGCAGCCAAGATCGAGGTACAGGTAGTGAGACCCAGTACTTC
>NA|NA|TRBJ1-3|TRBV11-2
CASSLSSSTIYF
TGTGCCAGCAGCTTATCTTCCTCCACCATATATTTT
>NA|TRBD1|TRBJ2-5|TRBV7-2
CASGVQGQETQYF
TGTGCCAGCGGGGTACAGGGGCAAGAGACCCAGTACTTC
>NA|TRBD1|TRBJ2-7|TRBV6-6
CASSSVGTGHHEQYF
TGTGCCAGCAGTTCAGTGGGGACAGGGCACCACGAGCAGTACTTC
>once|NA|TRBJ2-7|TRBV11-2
CASGQYNSYEQYF
TGTGCCAGCGGTCAATACAACTCCTACGAGCAGTACTTC
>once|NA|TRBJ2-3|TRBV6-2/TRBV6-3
CASSYSLEVDTQYF
TGTGCCAGCAGTTACTCCCTAGAGGTAGATACGCAGTATTTT
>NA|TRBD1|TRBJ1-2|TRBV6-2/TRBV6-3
CASSRSLRSTGGGYGYTF
TGTGCCAGCAGTAGATCCCTCCGGTCTACAGGGGGCGGGTATGGCTACACCTTC
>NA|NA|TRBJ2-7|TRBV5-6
CASSFDLAGPGGSYEQYF
TGTGCCAGCAGCTTCGACTTGGCGGGCCCCGGAGGGAGCTACGAGCAGTACTTC
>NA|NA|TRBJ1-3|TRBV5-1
CASRQDSGNTIYF
TGCGCCAGCCGACAGGACTCTGGAAACACCATATATTTT
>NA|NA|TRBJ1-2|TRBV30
CAWSRERGYTF
TGTGCCTGGAGTAGGGAGCGCGGCTACACCTTC
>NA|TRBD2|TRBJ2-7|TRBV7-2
CASSPEGGLGAYEQYF
TGTGCCAGCAGCCCGGAGGGGGGACTAGGGGCCTACGAGCAGTACTTC
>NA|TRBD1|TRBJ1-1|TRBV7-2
CASSLVSGTGWTEAFF
TGTGCCAGCAGCTTAGTCTCCGGGACAGGGTGGACTGAAGCTTTCTTT
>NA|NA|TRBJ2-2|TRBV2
CASSDPNIYLTGELFF
TGTGCCAGCAGTGATCCGAATATCTACCTAACCGGGGAGCTGTTTTTT
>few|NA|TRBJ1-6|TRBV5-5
CASSLGGGNSPLHF
TGTGCCAGCAGCTTGGGGGGCGGTAATTCACCCCTCCACTTT
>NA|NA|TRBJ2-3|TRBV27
CASSLLIPGASTDTQYF
TGTGCCAGCAGTTTGCTAATTCCGGGAGCTAGCACAGATACGCAGTATTTT
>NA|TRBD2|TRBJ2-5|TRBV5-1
CASSQPLAGGQETQYF
TGCGCCAGCAGCCAACCGCTAGCGGGAGGGCAAGAGACCCAGTACTTC
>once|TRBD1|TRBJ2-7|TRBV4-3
CASSQSPYWSGRGTEHEQYF
TGCGCCAGCAGCCAATCCCCCTACTGGAGTGGGCGAGGGACAGAGCACGAGCAGTACTTC
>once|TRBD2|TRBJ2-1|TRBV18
CASSRLAGALRTEEQFF
TGTGCCAGCTCACGACTAGCGGGAGCGCTACGTACCGAAGAGCAGTTCTTC
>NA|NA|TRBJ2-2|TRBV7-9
CASSQSTFGTGELFF
TGTGCCAGCAGCCAATCGACATTTGGGACCGGGGAGCTGTTTTTT
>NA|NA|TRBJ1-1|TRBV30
CAWNRGNTEAFF
TGTGCCTGGAACCGGGGGAACACTGAAGCTTTCTTT
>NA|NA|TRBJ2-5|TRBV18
CASSPQIETQYF
TGTGCCAGCTCACCCCAAATAGAGACCCAGTACTTC
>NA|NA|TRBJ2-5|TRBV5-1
CASSRHTQETQYF
TGCGCCAGCAGCCGACATACCCAAGAGACCCAGTACTTC
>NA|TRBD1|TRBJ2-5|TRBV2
CASRRQGGVQETQYF
TGTGCCAGCAGAAGACAGGGGGGCGTCCAAGAGACCCAGTACTTC
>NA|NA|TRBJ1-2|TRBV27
CASSLDGTRNYGYTF
TGTGCCAGCAGTCTAGATGGGACACGGAACTATGGCTACACCTTC
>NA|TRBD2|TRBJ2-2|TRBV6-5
CAGRLAKANTGELFF
TGTGCCGGAAGACTAGCGAAAGCGAACACCGGGGAGCTGTTTTTT
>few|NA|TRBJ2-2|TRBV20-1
CSASARKNTGELFF
TGCAGTGCTAGTGCGCGGAAGAACACCGGGGAGCTGTTTTTT
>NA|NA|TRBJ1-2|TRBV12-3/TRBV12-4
CASSLGPNYGYTF
TGTGCCAGCAGTTTGGGGCCTAACTATGGCTACACCTTC
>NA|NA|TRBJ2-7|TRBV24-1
CATSDLRGGRQQYF
TGTGCCACCAGTGATTTGAGAGGGGGACGACAGCAGTACTTC
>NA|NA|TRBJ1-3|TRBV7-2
CASGGYGNTIYF
TGTGCCAGCGGGGGGTATGGAAACACCATATATTTT
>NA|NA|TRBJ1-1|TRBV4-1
CASSQEQPNTEAFF
TGCGCCAGCAGCCAAGAACAACCGAACACTGAAGCTTTCTTT
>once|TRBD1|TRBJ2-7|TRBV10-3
CAISEGGDRGHEQYF
TGTGCCATCAGTGAGGGGGGGGACAGGGGTCACGAGCAGTACTTC
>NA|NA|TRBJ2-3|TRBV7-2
CASSLLPLAASTDTQYF
TGTGCCAGCAGCCTTCTGCCTCTAGCTGCTAGCACAGATACGCAGTATTTT
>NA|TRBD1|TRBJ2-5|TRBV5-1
CASSIWTGVGETQYF
TGCGCCAGCAGCATATGGACAGGGGTTGGGGAGACCCAGTACTTC
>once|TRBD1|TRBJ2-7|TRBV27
CASSYTGTVEQYF
TGTGCCAGCAGTTATACCGGGACAGTTGAGCAGTACTTC
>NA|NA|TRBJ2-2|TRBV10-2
CASTPGSGELFF
TGCGCCAGCACCCCGGGGAGCGGGGAGCTGTTTTTT
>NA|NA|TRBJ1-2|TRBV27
CASRGWGHQVNYGYTF
TGTGCCAGCAGGGGATGGGGACACCAAGTGAACTATGGCTACACCTTC
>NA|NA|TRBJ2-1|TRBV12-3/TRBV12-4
CASSFWGDNEQFF
TGTGCCAGCAGTTTCTGGGGGGACAATGAGCAGTTCTTC
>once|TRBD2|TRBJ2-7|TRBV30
CAWTSGGSSYEQYF
TGTGCCTGGACTAGCGGCGGGAGCTCCTACGAGCAGTACTTC
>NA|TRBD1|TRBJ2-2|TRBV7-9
CASSPGQGYTGELFF
TGTGCCAGCAGCCCCGGACAGGGTTACACCGGGGAGCTGTTTTTT
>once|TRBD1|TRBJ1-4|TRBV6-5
CASSLAGQGREKLFF
TGTGCCAGCAGCCTCGCAGGACAGGGGAGAGAAAAACTGTTTTTT